A single sample is the source of the 18 T cell receptor beta chains below, sequenced in a study of neurological immune-mediated disorders. TCRdb processed the 5' RACE reads anew with MiXCR; each CDR3 protein has one entry. The sample includes about 55,000 distinct CDR3 sequences, about 4% seen only once; the top ten take around 3%. The sequencing input was PBMCs. Every receptor here comes from a man aged 45 to 65 with multiple sclerosis.

The chain employs TRBV27 and TRBJ2-3; D is ambiguous. CDR3 length equals 13 residues. Germline CDR1 MNHEY, CDR2 SMNVEV (reference sequence). V was cut by 0 bases and J by 4 bases, with 5 bases left in between. The CDR3 protein is CASSLSRSDTQYF. For the CDR3, the DNA is TGTGCCAGCAGTTTATCCCGGTCAGATACGCAGTATTTT.

This clonotype was detected ten times or more. The chain has TRBV7-9 and TRBJ2-3; D gene uncertain. The CDR3 is made up of 13 amino acids. Trimming stripped 5 bases from V and 2 bases from J, with 8 bases between. Germline CDR1 is SEHNR and CDR2 is FQNEAQ (reference sequence). For the CDR3, the DNA is TGTGCCAGCAGCCCAAGAGACACAGATACGCAGTATTTT. It translates to CASSPRDTDTQYF.

The sample holds a few counts of this clonotype. Here the CDR3 reads CASSLSQGPYEQYF. Here the CDR3 DNA reads TGCGCCAGCAGCTTATCACAGGGACCCTACGAGCAGTACTTC. The chain employs TRBV5-1 and TRBJ2-7; weak D call: TRBD1 (6 bases). The CDR3 is 14 amino acids. V lost 2 bases to trimming and J lost 2 bases, with 11 bases between them. Germline values: CDR1 SGHRS, CDR2 YFSETQ.

This clonotype came up a few times. The chain employs TRBV24-1 and TRBJ2-1; D possibly corresponds to TRBD1 (6 bases). Trimming removed 9 bases from V and 2 bases from J, with 13 bases in between. This CDR3 is 14 amino acids long. CDR1 is KGHDR, CDR2 SFDVKD, per germline. CDR3 nucleotides: TGTGCCACCTCGCAGGGGATAACCTACAATGAGCAGTTCTTC. Its translation is CATSQGITYNEQFF.

This clonotype was detected ten times or more. V gene TRBV5-1 combines with J gene TRBJ2-2, with 10 bases matching TRBD1. The CDR3 runs to 15 residues. The germline V gene has CDR1 SGHRS and CDR2 YFSETQ. V shed 1 base and J 5 bases; nucleotides not matched to a gene: 2. CDR3 in amino acids: CASSLWGQGTGELFF. CDR3 nucleotides: TGCGCCAGCAGCTTGTGGGGACAGGGGACCGGGGAGCTGTTTTTT.

The V gene is TRBV5-1, the J gene TRBJ2-5; TRBD1 matches 7 bases. The germline V gene encodes CDR1 SGHRS and CDR2 YFSETQ. The V gene end was trimmed by 4 bases and the J gene end by 5 bases; junction bases not matched to a gene: 8. This CDR3 spans 14 amino acids. CDR3 sequence reads: CASSPERGHETQYF. The CDR3 bases are TGCGCCAGCAGCCCCGAGAGGGGGCATGAGACCCAGTACTTC.

This clonotype came up many times. The genes are TRBV6-6 and TRBJ2-5; D gene uncertain. V was shortened by 2 bases and J by 5 bases, with 9 bases between the two germline ends. The CDR3 has 13 residues. Germline V gene lookup returns CDR1 MNHNY and CDR2 SVGAGI (reference sequence). The CDR3 coding sequence is TGTGCCAGCAGTTACATTAGTATGGAGACCCAGTACTTC. It codes for CASSYISMETQYF.

On this clonotype: In this CDR3 the conserved last residue, phenylalanine or tryptophan, is missing, so a read error is likely. The chain joins TRBV5-1 to TRBJ2-1; TRBD1 aligns across 8 bases. V lost 3 bases to trimming and J lost 6 bases; unmatched junction nucleotides: 11. The CDR3 loop spans 16 amino acids. Germline lookup yields CDR1 SGHRS and CDR2 YFSETQ. The CDR3 DNA is TGCGCCAGCAGCTGGACAGGGAAGGGGAACGTCAATGAGCAGTTCATC. This encodes CASSWTGKGNVNEQFI.

V is TRBV5-6 and J is TRBJ2-1; 12 bases are shared with TRBD2. The length of the CDR3 is 16 residues. The V gene end was trimmed by 2 bases and the J gene end by 4 bases; junction bases not matched to a gene: 4. CDR1 is SGHDT and CDR2 is YYEEEE in the germline V gene. As DNA, the CDR3 is TGTGCCAGCAGCTTTGGACTAGCGGGACCATACAATGAGCAGTTCTTC. It specifies CASSFGLAGPYNEQFF.

The table lists this clonotype with many counts. The J gene is TRBJ2-1, the V gene TRBV7-9, with D possibly matching TRBD1 (8 bases). V was clipped by 11 bases and J by 10 bases, with 18 bases between them. This CDR3 has 12 residues. Germline CDR1 is SEHNR and CDR2 is FQNEAQ (reference sequence). DNA for the CDR3: TGTGCCCCCGGGGGGACAGGCGGCGAGCAGTTCTTC. Encoded protein: CAPGGTGGEQFF.

The sample holds many counts of this clonotype. This sequence joins TRBV5-1 and TRBJ1-6; D ambiguous. V lost 2 bases and J 7 bases, leaving 7 bases between the germline ends. The CDR3 loop spans 13 amino acids. From germline, CDR1 is SGHRS and CDR2 YFSETQ. The CDR3 DNA reads TGCGCCAGCAGCTTTACTCAGAATTCACCCCTCCACTTT. It encodes CASSFTQNSPLHF.

This clonotype was seen ten or more times. The gene calls are TRBV5-1 and TRBJ2-2; tentative D call: TRBD2 (6 bases). V lost 0 bases, J lost 6 bases, and 9 bases lay in between. Germline CDR1 reads SGHRS; CDR2 reads YFSETQ. This CDR3 is 14 amino acids long. CDR3 sequence: CASSLAGESGELFF. The CDR3 DNA reads as TGCGCCAGCAGCTTGGCGGGAGAGTCCGGGGAGCTGTTTTTT.

This clonotype has a handful of counts. A clone one base away is much larger, so this may be a read error. In nucleotides, the CDR3 is TGTGCCAGAAGTTCAGATACGCAGTATTTT. This gives the protein CARSSDTQYF. V is TRBV28 and J is TRBJ2-3; no clear D. CDR1 and CDR2 (germline): MDHEN, SYDVKM. The CDR3 has 10 residues.

This chain uses TRBV27 with TRBJ1-2, with 7 bases fitting TRBD1. This CDR3 region has 17 residues. V lost 5 bases to trimming and J lost 0 bases; unmatched junction nucleotides: 12. The germline V gene has CDR1 MNHEY and CDR2 SMNVEV (reference sequence). The CDR3, as DNA: TGTGCCAGCAGTCCTCGGACAGGATCTTTAGCTAACTATGGCTACACCTTC. Amino acid sequence: CASSPRTGSLANYGYTF.

This clonotype occurred many times. The chain joins TRBV7-3 to TRBJ2-3, with no clear D. This CDR3 has 14 amino acids. From germline, CDR1 is SGHTA and CDR2 FQGTGA. V was pared by 0 bases and J by 1 base, with 5 bases between. In DNA form, the CDR3 reads TGTGCCAGCAGCTTAACCCCCCGCACAGATACGCAGTATTTT. Translation gives CASSLTPRTDTQYF. Variable domain in full (rest from reference TRBV7-3 and TRBJ2-3): GAGVSQTPSNKVTEKGKYVELRCDPISGHTALYWYRQSLGQGPEFLIYFQGTGAADDSGLPNDRFFAVRPEGSVSTLKIQRTERGDSAVYLCASSLTPRTDTQYFGPGTRLTVL.

This clonotype was recorded many times. The chain links TRBV29-1 to TRBJ2-1; TRBD2 is a possible D gene (5 bases). CDR1 is SQVTM, CDR2 ANQGSEA, per germline. The CDR3 consists of 14 residues. Trimming stripped 3 bases from V and 2 bases from J, with 11 bases between. In DNA, the CDR3 is TGCAGCGTTGATCCCCCGGGGACCTACAATGAGCAGTTCTTC. Protein: CSVDPPGTYNEQFF.

The sample holds many counts of this clonotype. The rearrangement links TRBV5-5 to TRBJ1-2; 10 nucleotides match TRBD1. Germline assignment: CDR1 SGHKS and CDR2 YYEKEE (reference sequence). The CDR3 extends over 15 amino acids. V shed 4 bases, J shed 4 bases, and the junction held 7 bases outside the gene matches. The CDR3 sequence is CASSTATGGGYGYTF. The CDR3, as DNA: TGTGCCAGCAGCACAGCGACAGGGGGCGGCTATGGCTACACCTTC.

This clonotype has ten or more counts. J is TRBJ2-1 and V is TRBV24-1; TRBD2 is a possible D gene (6 bases). There are 17 residues in the CDR3. Germline assignment: CDR1 KGHDR and CDR2 SFDVKD. Trimming left V 2 bases short and J 3 bases short, with 16 bases between. This CDR3 is CATSDYRGRRGYNEQFF. CDR3 bases: TGTGCCACCAGTGATTATAGGGGTAGGCGGGGCTACAATGAGCAGTTCTTC.